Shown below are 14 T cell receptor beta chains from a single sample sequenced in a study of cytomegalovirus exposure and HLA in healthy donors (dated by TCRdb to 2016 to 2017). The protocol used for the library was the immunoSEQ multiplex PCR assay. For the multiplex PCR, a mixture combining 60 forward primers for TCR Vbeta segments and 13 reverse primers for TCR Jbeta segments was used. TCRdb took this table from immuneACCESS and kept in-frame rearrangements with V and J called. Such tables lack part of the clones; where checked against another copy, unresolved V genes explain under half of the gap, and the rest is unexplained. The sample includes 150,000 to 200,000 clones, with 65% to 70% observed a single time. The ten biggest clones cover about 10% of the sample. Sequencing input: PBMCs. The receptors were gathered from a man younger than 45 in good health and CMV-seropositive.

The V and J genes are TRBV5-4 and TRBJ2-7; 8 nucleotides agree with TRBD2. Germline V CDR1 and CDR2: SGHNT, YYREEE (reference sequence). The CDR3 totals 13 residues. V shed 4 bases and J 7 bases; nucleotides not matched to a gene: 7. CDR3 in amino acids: CASSPGGVREQYF. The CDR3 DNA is TGTGCCAGCAGCCCGGGGGGGGTGAGAGAGCAGTACTTC.

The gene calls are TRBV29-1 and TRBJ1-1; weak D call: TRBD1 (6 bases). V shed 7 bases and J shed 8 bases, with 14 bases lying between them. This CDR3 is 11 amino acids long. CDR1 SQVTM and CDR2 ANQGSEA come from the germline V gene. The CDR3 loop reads CSETQGREAFF. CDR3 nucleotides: TGCAGCGAGACTCAGGGGCGGGAAGCTTTCTTT.

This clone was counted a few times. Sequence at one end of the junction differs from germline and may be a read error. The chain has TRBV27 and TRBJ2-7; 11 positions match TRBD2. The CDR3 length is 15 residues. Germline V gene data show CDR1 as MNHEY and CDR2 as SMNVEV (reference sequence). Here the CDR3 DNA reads TGTGCCAGCAGGTTATGGGCTAGCGGGAGGTACGAGCAGTACTTC. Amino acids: CASRLWASGRYEQYF.

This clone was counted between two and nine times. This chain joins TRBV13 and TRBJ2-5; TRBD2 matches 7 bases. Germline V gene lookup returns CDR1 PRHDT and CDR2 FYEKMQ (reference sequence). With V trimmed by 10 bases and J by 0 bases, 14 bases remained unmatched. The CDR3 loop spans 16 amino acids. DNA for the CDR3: TGTGCCACCAATAGCGGGTTCAAGGGGTACCAAGAGACCCAGTACTTC. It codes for CATNSGFKGYQETQYF.

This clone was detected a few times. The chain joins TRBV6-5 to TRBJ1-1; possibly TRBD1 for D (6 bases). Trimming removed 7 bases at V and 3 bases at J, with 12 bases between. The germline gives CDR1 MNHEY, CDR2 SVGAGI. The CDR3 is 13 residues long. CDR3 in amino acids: CASNGGPYTEAFF. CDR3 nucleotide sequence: TGTGCCAGCAATGGGGGCCCGTACACTGAAGCTTTCTTT.

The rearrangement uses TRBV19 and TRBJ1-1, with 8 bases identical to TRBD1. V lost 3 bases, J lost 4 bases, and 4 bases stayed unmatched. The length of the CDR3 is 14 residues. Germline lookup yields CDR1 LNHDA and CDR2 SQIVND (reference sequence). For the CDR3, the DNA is TGTGCCAGTAGTATGGACAGGGAACGCACTGAAGCTTTCTTT. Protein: CASSMDRERTEAFF.

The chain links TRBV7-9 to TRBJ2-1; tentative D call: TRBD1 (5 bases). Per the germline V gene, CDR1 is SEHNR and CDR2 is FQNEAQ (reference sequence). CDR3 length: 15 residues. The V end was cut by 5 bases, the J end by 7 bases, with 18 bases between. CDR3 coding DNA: TGTGCCAGCAGCCCCAGGGTGCCCAGTGTAAATGAGCAGTTCTTC. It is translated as CASSPRVPSVNEQFF.

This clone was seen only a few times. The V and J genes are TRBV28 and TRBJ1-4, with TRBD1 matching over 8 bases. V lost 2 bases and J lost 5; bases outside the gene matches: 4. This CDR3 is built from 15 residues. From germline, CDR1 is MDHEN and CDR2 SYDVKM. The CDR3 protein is CASSLGQGQNEKLFF. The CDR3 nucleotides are TGTGCCAGCAGTTTAGGACAGGGACAAAATGAAAAACTGTTTTTT.

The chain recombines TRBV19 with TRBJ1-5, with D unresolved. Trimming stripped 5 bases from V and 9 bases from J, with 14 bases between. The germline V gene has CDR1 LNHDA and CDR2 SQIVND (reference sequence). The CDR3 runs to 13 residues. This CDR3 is CASSPLSGGPQHF. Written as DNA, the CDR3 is TGTGCCAGTAGTCCCCTTAGCGGAGGGCCCCAGCATTTT.

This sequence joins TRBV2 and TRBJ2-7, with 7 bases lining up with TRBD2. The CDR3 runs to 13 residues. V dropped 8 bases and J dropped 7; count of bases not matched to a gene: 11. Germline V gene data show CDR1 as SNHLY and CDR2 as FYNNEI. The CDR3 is CASRTSTSGEQYF. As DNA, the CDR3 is TGTGCCAGCCGGACTAGTACTTCGGGTGAGCAGTACTTC.

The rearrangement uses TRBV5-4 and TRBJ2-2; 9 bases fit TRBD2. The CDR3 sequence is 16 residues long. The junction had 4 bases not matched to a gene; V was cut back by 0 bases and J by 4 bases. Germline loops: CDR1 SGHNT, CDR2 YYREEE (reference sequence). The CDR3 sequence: CASSLASGIGTGELFF. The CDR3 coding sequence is TGTGCCAGCAGCTTGGCTAGCGGGATCGGCACCGGGGAGCTGTTTTTT.

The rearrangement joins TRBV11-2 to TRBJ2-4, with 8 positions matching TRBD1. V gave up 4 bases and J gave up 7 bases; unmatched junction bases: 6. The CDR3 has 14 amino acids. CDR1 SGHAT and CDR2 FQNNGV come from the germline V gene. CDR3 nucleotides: TGTGCCAGCAGCTACCTGGACAGGGATAACATTCAGTACTTC. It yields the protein CASSYLDRDNIQYF. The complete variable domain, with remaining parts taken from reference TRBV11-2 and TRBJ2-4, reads EAGVAQSPRYKIIEKRQSVAFWCNPISGHATLYWYQQILGQGPKLLIQFQNNGVVDDSQLPKDRFSAERLKGVDSTLKIQPAKLEDSAVYLCASSYLDRDNIQYFGAGTRLSVL.

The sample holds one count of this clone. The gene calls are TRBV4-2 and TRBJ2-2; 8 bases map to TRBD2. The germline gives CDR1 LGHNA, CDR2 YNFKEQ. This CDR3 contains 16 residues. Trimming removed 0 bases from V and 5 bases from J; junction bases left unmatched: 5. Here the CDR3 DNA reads TGTGCCAGCAGCCAAGAAGCGGGAGTCGGGACCGGGGAGCTGTTTTTT. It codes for CASSQEAGVGTGELFF.

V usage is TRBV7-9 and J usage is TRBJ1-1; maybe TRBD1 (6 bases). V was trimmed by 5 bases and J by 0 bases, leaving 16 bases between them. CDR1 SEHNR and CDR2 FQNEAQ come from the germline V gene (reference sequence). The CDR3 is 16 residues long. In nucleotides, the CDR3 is TGTGCCAGCAGCCGAGGGGGTTACAACATGAACACTGAAGCTTTCTTT. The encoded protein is CASSRGGYNMNTEAFF.